Following are 19 T cell receptor beta chains from one sample sequenced in a study of T cells expressing NK-cell markers. One entry per CDR3 protein, without DNA, is what TCRdb gives after re-calling the 5' RACE reads. The sample's table shows about 550,000 distinct CDR3 sequences. Sequencing used blood T cells: a sorted CD56 or NKG2C T cell subset, CD4+ or CD8+ T cells, or bulk PBMC T cells (not recorded which). These receptors were obtained from a man in his late teens or twenties in good health.

The chain couples TRBV20-1 to TRBJ2-1; TCRdb names TRBD2, which stays unverified in the absence of DNA. The CDR3 spans 16 residues. Germline CDR1 is DFQATT and CDR2 is SNEGSKA (reference sequence). This CDR3 reads CSARDPLAGVRNEQFF.

The gene calls are TRBV7-3 and TRBJ2-1. In germline, CDR1 is SGHTA, CDR2 FQGTGA. The CDR3 is made up of 13 amino acids. CDR3 protein: CASSLTGYDEQFF.

V and J are TRBV29-1 and TRBJ2-2; TCRdb names TRBD1, which stays unverified in the absence of DNA. CDR3 length: 14 amino acids. In germline, CDR1 is SQVTM, CDR2 ANQGSEA. This CDR3 is CSGRGQGRTGELFF.

V usage is TRBV12-5 and J usage is TRBJ2-5; no DNA is available, so the TRBD1 call from TCRdb remains unchecked. The germline V gene has CDR1 LGHNT and CDR2 FRNRAP. This CDR3 is 14 amino acids long. The CDR3 sequence is CASGGTGVEETQYF. The full variable domain, completed using reference TRBV12-5 and TRBJ2-5, is DARVTQTPRHKVTEMGQEVTMRCQPILGHNTVFWYRQTMMQGLELLAYFRNRAPLDDSGMPKDRFSAEMPDATLATLKIQPSEPRDSAVYFCASGGTGVEETQYFGPGTRLLVL.

The chain couples TRBV6-2 or TRBV6-3 to TRBJ1-5; TCRdb names TRBD1, which stays unverified in the absence of DNA. This CDR3 has 16 residues. Germline assignment: CDR1 MNHEY and CDR2 SVGEGT. The CDR3 loop reads CASSYPRDRSDQPQHF.

The genes are TRBV29-1 and TRBJ2-1; as DNA is missing, the TRBD1 call by TCRdb cannot be tested. The CDR3 has 14 residues. Germline assignment: CDR1 SQVTM and CDR2 ANQGSEA. The CDR3 protein is CSVARQLEYNEQFF.

CDR3: CASSLTGGTSYNEQFF. The chain has TRBV12-3 or TRBV12-4 and TRBJ2-1; TCRdb designates TRBD1, a call that cannot be tested without DNA. This CDR3 has 16 residues.

This chain links TRBV28 with TRBJ2-2. CDR1 MDHEN and CDR2 SYDVKM come from the germline V gene. The CDR3 runs 13 residues. The CDR3 loop reads CASSPQNTGELFF.

This sequence joins TRBV5-1 and TRBJ2-4; TCRdb's assignment of TRBD1 cannot be checked, as there is no DNA. The germline V gene encodes CDR1 SGHRS and CDR2 YFSETQ. This CDR3 has 15 amino acids. CDR3: CASSLRDRGPNIQYF.

The chain couples TRBV7-2 to TRBJ2-7; TCRdb designates TRBD2, a call that cannot be tested without DNA. Germline CDR1 and CDR2: SGHTA and FQGNSA. This CDR3 spans 15 amino acids. CDR3 sequence: CASSHRKERIYEQYF.

The chain is built from TRBV5-1 and TRBJ2-5; TCRdb lists TRBD1, though no DNA is available to test this call. CDR3 length: 14 amino acids. CDR1 is SGHRS, CDR2 YFSETQ, per germline. The CDR3 loop reads CASSLEGRKETQYF.

The chain carries TRBV11-1 and TRBJ2-1; TCRdb proposes TRBD2, but this gene call is untestable without DNA. The CDR3 runs 13 residues. Germline V gives CDR1 SGHAT, CDR2 FQDESV (reference sequence). CDR3 region: CASGPQWDNEQFF.

The chain's CDR3 is CSARRRTRSYNSPLHF. This chain connects TRBV20-1 to TRBJ1-6. CDR1 and CDR2 from the germline V gene are DFQATT and SNEGSKA (reference sequence). The CDR3 is made up of 16 amino acids.

The chain is built from TRBV11-2 and TRBJ2-1; TCRdb designates TRBD1, a call that cannot be tested without DNA. CDR1 SGHAT and CDR2 FQNNGV come from the germline V gene. The CDR3 loop spans 13 amino acids. The CDR3 reads CASSLDRAGRPFF.

J is TRBJ2-7 and V is TRBV20-1; TCRdb's D gene call, TRBD2, goes unchecked for lack of DNA. This CDR3 has 16 amino acids. Germline assignment: CDR1 DFQATT and CDR2 SNEGSKA (reference sequence). CDR3: CSATPVVAGGFYEQYF.

The genes are TRBV20-1 and TRBJ2-1; TCRdb calls TRBD2, which cannot be checked without DNA. The CDR3 runs 15 residues. Germline CDR1 DFQATT, CDR2 SNEGSKA (reference sequence). CDR3 amino acids: CSARSASRWNNEQFF.

The V call is TRBV12-3 or TRBV12-4, the J call TRBJ2-2; the TRBD1 assignment by TCRdb is unverifiable without DNA. The CDR3 runs 17 residues. The CDR3 protein is CASSFRKDRGPPGELFF.

V is TRBV18 and J is TRBJ2-3. The V gene's germline CDR1 is KGHSH and CDR2 LQKENI. The CDR3 spans 16 residues. The CDR3 reads CASSPLRQINTDTQYF.

V is TRBV12-3 or TRBV12-4 and J is TRBJ1-2; TCRdb gives TRBD1 as the D gene, but with no DNA this cannot be confirmed. The CDR3 covers 15 residues. CDR3 in amino acids: CASSPGTGDSYGYTF.